Each of the 28 T cell receptor beta chains below was sequenced from the same sample in a study of Tregs in tolerant kidney transplant recipients. The method was immunoSEQ multiplex PCR; TCRdb's version includes in-frame clones alone and lacks a portion of them. The top ten hold approximately 0.62% of the sample, which has more than 95,000 clones, almost 95% seen once. Sequencing was carried out using CD4+ T cells from blood. Receptor source: a human donor in good health.

The rearrangement links TRBV5-3 to TRBJ2-7; TRBD2 matches at 8 bases. TRBV5-3 is placed among ORFs of uncertain function. The CDR3 runs 16 residues. Trimming cost V 10 bases and J 3 bases; bases outside gene matches: 18. The CDR3 region is CASKLPGAGGNYEQYF. The CDR3 bases are TGTGCCTCAAAGTTGCCGGGGGCGGGAGGAAACTACGAGCAGTACTTC.

The chain has TRBV19 and TRBJ1-2; D is unclear. V was shortened by 7 bases and J by 1 base, with 10 bases between the two germline ends. The CDR3 spans 13 residues. Per germline, CDR1 LNHDA and CDR2 SQIVND (reference sequence). CDR3 sequence: CASTPRNNYGYTF. DNA for the CDR3: TGTGCCAGTACCCCTCGGAATAACTATGGCTACACCTTC.

This chain joins TRBV12-5 and TRBJ2-2; 8 bases align to TRBD1. The CDR3 covers 15 residues. Germline assignment: CDR1 LGHNT and CDR2 FRNRAP. V trimming: 6 bases; J trimming: 3 bases; junction bases outside the gene matches: 6. The CDR3 loop is CASGGQGADTGELFF. CDR3 DNA: TGTGCTAGTGGCGGGCAGGGGGCGGACACCGGGGAGCTGTTTTTT.

This chain connects TRBV10-1 to TRBJ2-7; the match to TRBD1 covers 8 bases. After removal of 8 bases from V and 4 bases from J, the junction contained 7 bases not matched to a gene. Germline-derived CDR1 and CDR2 are WNHNN and SYGVQD (reference sequence). The CDR3 contains 13 residues. The CDR3 coding sequence is TGCGCCAGCGGCCGGACAGGGTGGTACGAGCAGTACTTC. This encodes CASGRTGWYEQYF.

The chain is built from TRBV11-2 and TRBJ2-1, with 9 positions matching TRBD2. The V segment lost 6 bases and the J segment 10 bases; nucleotides outside the gene matches: 10. This CDR3 is built from 14 residues. Germline lookup yields CDR1 SGHAT and CDR2 FQNNGV. Written as DNA, the CDR3 is TGTGCCAGCAGTTCGACTAGCGGAGACAGCGAGCAGTTCTTC. Translating gives CASSSTSGDSEQFF.

This chain connects TRBV18 to TRBJ1-1, with D maybe TRBD1 (5 bases). V was trimmed by 2 bases and J by 6 bases, leaving 13 bases between them. The germline V gene encodes CDR1 KGHSH and CDR2 LQKENI. There are 14 residues in the CDR3. The CDR3 DNA follows: TGTGCCAGCTCACCAGGCACCGGGGGGGCTGAAGCTTTCTTT. Its protein is CASSPGTGGAEAFF.

This clone has a handful of counts. V and J are TRBV11-2 and TRBJ1-2; 7 nucleotides align to TRBD1. The CDR3 totals 13 residues. Per the germline V gene, CDR1 is SGHAT and CDR2 is FQNNGV. V dropped 1 base and J dropped 6; count of bases not matched to a gene: 2. CDR3: CASSLGQGHGYTF. The DNA for the CDR3 is TGTGCCAGCAGCTTAGGACAGGGCCATGGCTACACCTTC.

The chain links TRBV10-3 to TRBJ1-4, with TRBD1 matching 7 bases. The J segment lost 7 bases and the V segment lost 3 bases, leaving 8 bases of the junction unmatched. CDR1 ENHRY and CDR2 SYGVKD come from the germline V gene. CDR3 size: 15 residues. The CDR3 region has the DNA TGTGCCATCAGTGACCCGACAGGGTTCGGTGAAAAACTGTTTTTT. Residues: CAISDPTGFGEKLFF.

This chain uses TRBV10-2 with TRBJ1-1; D is unclear. CDR3 length: 12 amino acids. Trimming took 6 bases from V and 5 from J, leaving 10 bases between them. Germline CDR1 and CDR2: WSHSY and SAAADI. This CDR3 is CASSPRRTEAFF. CDR3 bases: TGCGCCAGCAGCCCTCGCAGGACTGAAGCTTTCTTT.

The rearrangement links TRBV4-2 to TRBJ1-1, with no clear D. This CDR3 has 13 amino acids. V was pared by 3 bases and J by 2 bases, with 7 bases between. Looked up from germline, CDR1 is LGHNA and CDR2 is YNFKEQ. CDR3 DNA: TGTGCCAGCAGCCAGTTCATAAACACTGAAGCTTTCTTT. Protein: CASSQFINTEAFF.

The chain combines TRBV9 with TRBJ2-3, with TRBD2 matching over 8 bases. The trim removed 0 bases at V and 5 bases at J, leaving 17 bases unmatched. Germline CDR1 is SGDLS and CDR2 is YYNGEE. CDR3 length: 19 amino acids. The CDR3 here is CASSVAPSFRGGSLDTQYF. The CDR3 region has the DNA TGTGCCAGCAGCGTAGCTCCCTCATTTCGGGGGGGATCCTTAGATACGCAGTATTTT.

The sample holds one count of this clone. This chain links TRBV6-1 with TRBJ2-3; 10 positions match TRBD2. V lost 4 bases and J lost 2; bases outside the gene matches: 6. The CDR3 runs to 16 residues. Germline V gene lookup returns CDR1 MNHNS and CDR2 SASEGT. The CDR3 coding sequence is TGTGCCAGCAGTGGATCAGCGGGAGGGCCCACAGATACGCAGTATTTT. Amino acids: CASSGSAGGPTDTQYF.

The V gene is TRBV14, the J gene TRBJ2-7, with TRBD1 identical over 7 bases. This CDR3 is 15 amino acids long. The germline V gene has CDR1 SGHDN and CDR2 FVKESK. The V gene end was trimmed by 1 base and the J gene end by 3 bases; junction bases not matched to a gene: 6. CDR3 in amino acids: CASSQVVRGYYEQYF. CDR3 DNA sequence: TGTGCCAGCAGCCAAGTGGTCAGGGGGTACTACGAGCAGTACTTC.

This chain connects TRBV5-1 to TRBJ1-2, with TRBD1 as a possible D gene (6 bases). The CDR3 extends over 13 amino acids. The V end lost 0 bases, the J end lost 5 bases, and 8 bases lay between the germline ends. The germline gives CDR1 SGHRS, CDR2 YFSETQ. CDR3 amino acids: CASSLAGQYGYTF. CDR3 DNA sequence: TGCGCCAGCAGCTTGGCCGGACAGTATGGCTACACCTTC.

V and J are TRBV7-3 and TRBJ2-1, with D perhaps being TRBD1 or TRBD2 (5 bases each). From germline, CDR1 is SGHTA and CDR2 FQGTGA. V shed 1 base and J shed 9 bases, with 13 bases lying between them. The CDR3 consists of 14 residues. The CDR3, as DNA: TGTGCCAGCAGCTTAAGGGGACCCCTCAGTGAGCAGTTCTTC. Translating it yields CASSLRGPLSEQFF. Together with reference TRBV7-3 and TRBJ2-1, the CDR3 gives the full variable domain: GAGVSQTPSNKVTEKGKYVELRCDPISGHTALYWYRQSLGQGPEFLIYFQGTGAADDSGLPNDRFFAVRPEGSVSTLKIQRTERGDSAVYLCASSLRGPLSEQFFGPGTRLTVL.

V is TRBV19 and J is TRBJ1-1; 7 positions match TRBD1. Germline V gives CDR1 LNHDA, CDR2 SQIVND (reference sequence). V trimming: 3 bases; J trimming: 11 bases; junction bases outside the gene matches: 6. This CDR3 is 12 amino acids long. The CDR3 here is CASSIWTGVAFF. For the CDR3, the DNA is TGTGCCAGTAGTATCTGGACAGGAGTTGCTTTCTTT.

The J gene is TRBJ2-7, the V gene TRBV5-1; D is perhaps TRBD1 (6 bases). CDR1 is SGHRS, CDR2 YFSETQ, per germline. The CDR3 is 14 amino acids. V shed 0 bases and J shed 6 bases, with 13 bases lying between them. This chain's CDR3 is CASSLVPGVSEQYF. The CDR3 coding sequence is TGCGCCAGCAGCTTGGTCCCAGGGGTGAGCGAGCAGTACTTC.

This chain uses TRBV2 with TRBJ2-7, with D unresolved. The V and J ends lost 1 base and 4 bases respectively, with 11 bases between them. Per germline, CDR1 SNHLY and CDR2 FYNNEI. The CDR3 loop spans 14 amino acids. The DNA for the CDR3 is TGTGCCAGCAGTGAAGGTTCACCCGCGTACGAGCAGTACTTC. As protein: CASSEGSPAYEQYF.

The gene calls are TRBV11-2 and TRBJ1-2, with D maybe TRBD1 (6 bases). Looked up from germline, CDR1 is SGHAT and CDR2 is FQNNGV. This CDR3 is built from 14 residues. Deletions cut 5 bases from V and 4 bases from J, with 14 bases between. The CDR3 coding sequence is TGTGCCAGCAGCCCGATAGTACAGGGCTATGGCTACACCTTC. It specifies CASSPIVQGYGYTF.

This chain joins TRBV6-1 and TRBJ1-5; TRBD1 matches 10 bases. Germline V CDR1 and CDR2: MNHNS, SASEGT. This CDR3 comprises 15 residues. The trim removed 4 bases at V and 4 bases at J, leaving 4 bases unmatched. The CDR3 here is CASSADRGRNQPQHF. CDR3 coding DNA: TGTGCCAGCAGTGCAGACAGGGGGCGTAATCAGCCCCAGCATTTT.

The rearrangement links TRBV9 to TRBJ1-6; D unresolved. The germline gives CDR1 SGDLS, CDR2 YYNGEE. V was shortened by 4 bases and J by 11 bases, with 13 bases between the two germline ends. CDR3 length equals 13 residues. DNA of the CDR3: TGTGCCAGCAGCCCAAAGGTGTGGCCACCCCTCCACTTT. This gives the protein CASSPKVWPPLHF.

This sequence joins TRBV30 and TRBJ1-3, with D perhaps TRBD1 (5 bases). The CDR3 sequence is 16 residues long. The V gene lost 1 base and the J gene lost 0 bases, with 13 bases spanning the gap. Germline CDR1 reads GTSNPN; CDR2 reads SVGIG (reference sequence). CDR3 DNA: TGTGCCTGGAGTGAGTTACAGGCGAGCTCTGGAAACACCATATATTTT. This translates into CAWSELQASSGNTIYF. Based on the CDR3 plus reference TRBV30 and TRBJ1-3, the full variable domain is SQTIHQWPATLVQPVGSPLSLECTVEGTSNPNLYWYRQAAGRGLQLLFYSVGIGQISSEVPQNLSASRPQDRQFILSSKKLLLSDSGFYLCAWSELQASSGNTIYFGEGSWLTVV.

As to this clone: In the same sample, other DNA sequences code for this CDR3. The rearrangement uses TRBV4-1 and TRBJ2-7; TRBD2 matches at 7 bases. The junction had 8 bases not matched to a gene; V was cut back by 3 bases and J by 0 bases. From germline, CDR1 is MGHRA and CDR2 YSYEKL. The CDR3 is 16 amino acids. The CDR3 DNA follows: TGCGCCAGCAGCCAGGGAGGGACTGGGGCCTCCTACGAGCAGTACTTC. It is translated as CASSQGGTGASYEQYF.

The V and J genes are TRBV7-2 and TRBJ2-3; D remains ambiguous. V was pared by 6 bases and J by 6 bases, with 7 bases between. The CDR3 runs to 11 residues. Per germline, CDR1 SGHTA and CDR2 FQGNSA. Here the CDR3 reads CASSPRDTQYF. The CDR3 DNA is TGTGCCAGCAGTCCGAGGGATACGCAGTATTTT.

This chain connects TRBV19 to TRBJ2-6; TRBD1 agrees at 7 bases. Unmatched junction bases numbered 13, after V lost 6 bases and J lost 2 bases. The CDR3 runs to 18 residues. Per germline, CDR1 LNHDA and CDR2 SQIVND (reference sequence). CDR3 in amino acids: CASSRVSAGGPGANVLTF. As DNA, the CDR3 is TGTGCCAGTAGCCGGGTATCGGCAGGGGGACCTGGGGCCAACGTCCTGACTTTC. The full variable domain, its missing parts supplied by reference TRBV19 and TRBJ2-6, is DGGITQSPKYLFRKEGQNVTLSCEQNLNHDAMYWYRQDPGQGLRLIYYSQIVNDFQKGDIAEGYSVSREKKESFPLTVTSAQKNPTAFYLCASSRVSAGGPGANVLTFGAGSRLTVL.

The sample holds one count of this clone. The V and J genes are TRBV7-3 and TRBJ2-1, with TRBD2 identical over 9 bases. This CDR3 spans 14 amino acids. CDR1 is SGHTA and CDR2 is FQGTGA in the germline V gene. Trimming at V came to 3 bases and at J to 12 bases, leaving 9 bases not matched to a gene. CDR3 amino acids: CASSFGGGAQPQFF. The CDR3 DNA is TGTGCCAGCAGCTTCGGCGGGGGGGCCCAACCGCAGTTCTTC.

The chain couples TRBV9 to TRBJ2-6, with D unresolved. The V gene's germline CDR1 is SGDLS and CDR2 YYNGEE. The V and J ends lost 3 bases and 4 bases respectively, with 11 bases between them. The CDR3 totals 15 residues. Here the CDR3 reads CASSASPRGANVLTF. The CDR3 bases are TGTGCCAGCAGCGCTAGTCCCCGAGGGGCCAACGTCCTGACTTTC.

This chain connects TRBV15 to TRBJ2-3, with 9 bases matching TRBD2. The CDR3 sequence is 17 residues long. Germline values: CDR1 LNHNV, CDR2 YYDKDF (reference sequence). V was clipped by 4 bases and J by 2 bases; unmatched bases: 10. CDR3 sequence (DNA): TGTGCCACCAGCACCCCATCCGGGACTAGCTCCACAGATACGCAGTATTTT. Translating gives CATSTPSGTSSTDTQYF.